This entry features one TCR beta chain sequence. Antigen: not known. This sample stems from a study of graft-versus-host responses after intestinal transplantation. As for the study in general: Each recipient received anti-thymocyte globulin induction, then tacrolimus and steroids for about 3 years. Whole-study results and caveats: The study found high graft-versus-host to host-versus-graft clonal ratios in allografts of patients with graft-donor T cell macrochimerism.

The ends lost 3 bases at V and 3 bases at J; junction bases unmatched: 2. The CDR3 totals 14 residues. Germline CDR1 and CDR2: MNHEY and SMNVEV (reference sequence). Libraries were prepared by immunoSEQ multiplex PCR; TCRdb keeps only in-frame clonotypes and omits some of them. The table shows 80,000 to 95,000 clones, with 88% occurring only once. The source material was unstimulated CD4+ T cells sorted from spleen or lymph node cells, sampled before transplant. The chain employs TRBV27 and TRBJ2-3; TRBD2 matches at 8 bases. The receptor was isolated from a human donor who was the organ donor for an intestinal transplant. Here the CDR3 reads CASSFRGGTDTQYF. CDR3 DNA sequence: TGTGCCAGCAGTTTCCGGGGGGGAACAGATACGCAGTATTTT.